The clone carrying this TCR beta chain was observed at least ten times. As yet, its antigen is unknown. Construction of the TCR beta libraries employed iRepertoire HTBI primers in conjunction with Arm-PCR of CDR3 regions. TCRdb itself ran the multiplex PCR reads through MiXCR, one entry per CDR3 protein. The table has about 560,000 distinct CDR3 sequences, around 16% seen once. V lost 5 bases to trimming and J lost 2 bases; unmatched junction nucleotides: 5. This CDR3 comprises 14 residues. The V gene's germline CDR1 is MDHEN and CDR2 SYDVKM. This specimen comes from a study of regulatory T cells in long-lasting Graves disease. About the research overall: Patients newly diagnosed with Graves' had been on antithyroid drugs for under 3 months. Overall study results and limits: Persistent Graves' patients showed less TCR diversity than newly diagnosed ones. The sample size was small, and this may have reduced accuracy.

Time point denoted: newly diagnosed GD, antithyroid drugs for less than 3 months. From RNA extracted from PBMCs, the TCR library was made. A further study also used this sample, focusing on T cells in Graves' hyperthyroidism and ophthalmopathy. This second study says: The TCR CDR3 first-round RT-PCR relied on the HTBI primer set.

The J gene is TRBJ2-7, the V gene TRBV28; 8 nucleotides agree with TRBD1. The sample here was peripheral blood mononuclear cells (PBMCs), taken at new diagnosis, from a patient treated with antithyroid drugs. The receptor comes from a man aged 18 to 30 with Graves disease. As DNA, the CDR3 is TGTGCCAGCAGTCGTGGACAGGGTACCTACGAGCAGTACTTC. Protein: CASSRGQGTYEQYF.